This T cell receptor beta chain was captured by sequencing in a study of CD8+CD57+ T cells in acquired aplastic anemia. V gave up 5 bases and J gave up 5 bases, with 11 bases separating them. The CDR3 extends over 13 amino acids. Germline lookup yields CDR1 KGHDR and CDR2 SFDVKD. Genomic DNA constituted the template upon which TCR beta VDJ and CDR3 profiling was performed. TCRdb ran MiXCR on the reads and lists one entry per CDR3 protein. The data contain around 180,000 distinct CDR3 sequences, 64% of them seen just once; the ten biggest clones take up 46%. V gene TRBV24-1 combines with J gene TRBJ2-5; D perhaps matches TRBD2 (6 bases). The sequenced material came from sorted CD4+, CD8+, or CD8+CD57+ T cells (not recorded which) from PBMCs. This TCR was sampled from a human donor with severe aplastic anemia or a healthy control (not recorded which). This chain's CDR3 is CATSVQGGETQYF. As DNA, the CDR3 is TGTGCCACCAGTGTCCAGGGAGGCGAGACCCAGTACTTC.